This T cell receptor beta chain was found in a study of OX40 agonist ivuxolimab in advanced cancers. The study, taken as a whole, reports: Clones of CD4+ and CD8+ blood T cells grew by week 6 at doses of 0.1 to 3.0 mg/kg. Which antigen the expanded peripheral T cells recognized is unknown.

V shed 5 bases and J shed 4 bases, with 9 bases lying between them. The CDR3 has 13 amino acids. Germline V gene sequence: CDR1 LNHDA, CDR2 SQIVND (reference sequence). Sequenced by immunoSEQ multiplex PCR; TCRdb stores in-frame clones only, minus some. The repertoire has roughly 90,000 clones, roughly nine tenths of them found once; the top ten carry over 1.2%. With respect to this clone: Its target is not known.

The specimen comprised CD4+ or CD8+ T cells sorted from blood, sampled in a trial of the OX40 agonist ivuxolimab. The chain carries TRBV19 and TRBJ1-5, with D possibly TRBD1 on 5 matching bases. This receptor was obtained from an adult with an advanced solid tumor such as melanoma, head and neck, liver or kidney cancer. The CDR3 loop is CASSAQGNQPQHF. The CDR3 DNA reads TGTGCCAGTAGTGCGCAGGGAAATCAGCCCCAGCATTTT.